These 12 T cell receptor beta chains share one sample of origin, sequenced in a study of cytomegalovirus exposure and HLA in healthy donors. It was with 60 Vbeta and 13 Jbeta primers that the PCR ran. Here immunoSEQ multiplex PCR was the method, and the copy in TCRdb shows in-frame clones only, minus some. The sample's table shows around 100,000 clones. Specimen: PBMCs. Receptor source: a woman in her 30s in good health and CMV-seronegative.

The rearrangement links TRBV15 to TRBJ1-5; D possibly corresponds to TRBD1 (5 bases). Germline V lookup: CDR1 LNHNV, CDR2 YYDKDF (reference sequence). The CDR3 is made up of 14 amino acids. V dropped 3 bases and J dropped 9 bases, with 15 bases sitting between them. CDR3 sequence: CATSRDTQLRPQHF. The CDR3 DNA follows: TGTGCCACCAGCAGGGACACTCAACTGAGGCCCCAGCATTTT.

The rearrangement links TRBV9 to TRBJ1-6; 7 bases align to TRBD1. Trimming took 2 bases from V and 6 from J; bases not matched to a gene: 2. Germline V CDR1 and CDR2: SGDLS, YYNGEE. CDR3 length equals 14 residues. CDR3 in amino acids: CASSVNRGNSPLHF. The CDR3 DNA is TGTGCCAGCAGCGTGAACAGGGGTAATTCACCCCTCCACTTT.

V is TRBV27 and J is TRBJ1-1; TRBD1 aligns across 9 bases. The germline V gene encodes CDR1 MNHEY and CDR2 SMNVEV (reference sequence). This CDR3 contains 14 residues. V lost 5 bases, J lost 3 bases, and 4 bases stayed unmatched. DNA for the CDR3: TGTGCCAGCAGTCCCCGACAGGGGGACACTGAAGCTTTCTTT. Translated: CASSPRQGDTEAFF.

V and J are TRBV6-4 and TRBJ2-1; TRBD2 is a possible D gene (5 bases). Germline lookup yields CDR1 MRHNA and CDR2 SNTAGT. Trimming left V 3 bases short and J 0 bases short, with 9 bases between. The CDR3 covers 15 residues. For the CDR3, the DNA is TGTGCCAGCAGTGAAAGCGGCAGCTCCTACAATGAGCAGTTCTTC. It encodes CASSESGSSYNEQFF.

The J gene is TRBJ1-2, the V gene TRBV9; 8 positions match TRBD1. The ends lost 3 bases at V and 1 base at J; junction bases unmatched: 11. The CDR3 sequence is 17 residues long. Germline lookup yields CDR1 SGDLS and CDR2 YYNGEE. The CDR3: CASSGSQDRAFNYGYTF. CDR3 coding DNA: TGTGCCAGCAGCGGATCCCAGGACAGGGCCTTTAACTATGGCTACACCTTC.

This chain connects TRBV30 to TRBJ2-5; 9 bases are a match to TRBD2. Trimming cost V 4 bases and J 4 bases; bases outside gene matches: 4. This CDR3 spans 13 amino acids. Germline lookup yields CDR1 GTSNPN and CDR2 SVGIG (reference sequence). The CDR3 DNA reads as TGTGCCTGGAACGGCGGGGGGGGAGAGACCCAGTACTTC. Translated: CAWNGGGGETQYF.

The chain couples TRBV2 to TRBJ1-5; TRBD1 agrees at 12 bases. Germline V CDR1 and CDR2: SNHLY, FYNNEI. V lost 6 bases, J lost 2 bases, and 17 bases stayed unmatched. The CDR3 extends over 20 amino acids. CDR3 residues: CASSRGFGTGGSGGNQPQHF. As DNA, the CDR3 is TGTGCCAGCAGCCGAGGGTTCGGGACAGGGGGCTCCGGGGGCAATCAGCCCCAGCATTTT.

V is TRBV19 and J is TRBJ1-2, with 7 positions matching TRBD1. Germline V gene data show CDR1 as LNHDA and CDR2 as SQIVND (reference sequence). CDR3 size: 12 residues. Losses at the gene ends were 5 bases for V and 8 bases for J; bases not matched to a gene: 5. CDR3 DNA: TGTGCCAGTAGTTTTACAGGGGACGGCTACACCTTC. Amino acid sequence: CASSFTGDGYTF.

The CDR3 loop is CASSPDPEGETQYF. In DNA form, the CDR3 reads TGTGCCAGCAGCCCGGACCCGGAGGGAGAGACCCAGTACTTC. V usage is TRBV7-8 and J usage is TRBJ2-5, with a possible D match to TRBD2 (6 bases). The germline gives CDR1 SGHVS, CDR2 FQNEAQ. V was clipped by 5 bases and J by 4 bases, with 14 bases between them. The length of the CDR3 is 14 residues.

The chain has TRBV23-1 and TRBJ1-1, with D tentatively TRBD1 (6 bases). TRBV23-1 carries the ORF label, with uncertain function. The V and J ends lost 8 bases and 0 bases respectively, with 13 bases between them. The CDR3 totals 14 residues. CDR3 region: CASVRTAMNTEAFF. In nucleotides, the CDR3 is TGCGCCAGCGTAAGGACAGCAATGAACACTGAAGCTTTCTTT.

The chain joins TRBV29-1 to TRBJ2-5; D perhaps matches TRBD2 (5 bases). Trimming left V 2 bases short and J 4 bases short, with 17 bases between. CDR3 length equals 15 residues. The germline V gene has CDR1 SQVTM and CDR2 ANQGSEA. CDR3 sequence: CSVEFTSRGGETQYF. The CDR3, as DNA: TGCAGCGTTGAATTTACAAGCCGAGGAGGAGAGACCCAGTACTTC.

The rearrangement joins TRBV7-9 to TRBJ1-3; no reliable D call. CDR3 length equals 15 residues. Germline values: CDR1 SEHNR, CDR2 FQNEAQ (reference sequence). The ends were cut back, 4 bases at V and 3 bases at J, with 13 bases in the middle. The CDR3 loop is CASSSTTWNGNTIYF. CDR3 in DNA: TGTGCCAGCAGCTCAACGACATGGAATGGAAACACCATATATTTT.